The clone carrying this TCR beta chain was observed a few times. By 5'RACE template switching, TCR cDNA was produced, with a universal primer site and UMIs added in the process. TCRdb processed the 5' RACE reads anew with MiXCR; each CDR3 protein has one entry. Here the sample spans nearly 550,000 distinct CDR3 sequences, 19% being singletons. The source of the sample is a study of T cells after yellow fever vaccination. Germline V lookup: CDR1 SGDLS, CDR2 YYNGEE. V was pared by 4 bases and J by 6 bases, with 10 bases between. This CDR3 spans 13 amino acids. The V gene is TRBV9, the J gene TRBJ2-2; D possibly corresponds to TRBD2 (6 bases). This specimen was PBMCs, taken 15 days after the yellow fever booster vaccination. This receptor was identified in a man between 25 and 39 years old who received the YFV17D yellow fever vaccine. The CDR3 is CASSRDLAGELFF. DNA for the CDR3: TGTGCCAGCAGCCGGGACTTGGCCGGGGAGCTGTTTTTT.